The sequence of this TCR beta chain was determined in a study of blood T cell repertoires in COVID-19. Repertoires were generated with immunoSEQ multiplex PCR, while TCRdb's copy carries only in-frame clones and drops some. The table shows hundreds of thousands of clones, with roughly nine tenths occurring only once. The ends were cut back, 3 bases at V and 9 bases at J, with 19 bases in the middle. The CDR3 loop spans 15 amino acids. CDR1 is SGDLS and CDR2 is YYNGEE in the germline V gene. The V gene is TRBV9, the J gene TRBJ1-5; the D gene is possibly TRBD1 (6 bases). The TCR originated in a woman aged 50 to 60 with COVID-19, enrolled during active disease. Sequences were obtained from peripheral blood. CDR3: CASSAGLLGGSPQHF. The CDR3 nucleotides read TGTGCCAGCAGCGCGGGCCTTCTTGGGGGCTCGCCCCAGCATTTT.